This TCR beta chain is drawn from a study of shared clonotypes between healthy human individuals. As for the study in general: Three plates each covered CD4 naive and memory; CD8 naive two, CD8 memory one. Findings of the study overall: Genetic and exposure-history diversity was limited by the small donor number.

Some clones are missing from TCRdb's copy, which holds only in-frame ones; the method was immunoSEQ multiplex PCR. The sample carries millions of clones, roughly 91% recorded once. Naive-designated CD8 cells lacked CD45RO, were positively enriched for CCR7, and omitted terminally differentiated effector memory CD45RA+ cells. Only Caucasian adults living in Nashville, Tennessee made up the donor group. To note about this clone: Its antigen is still unknown. The sample contains more than one DNA sequence encoding this CDR3.

This CDR3 has 14 residues. Germline V CDR1 and CDR2: MNHEY, SMNVEV (reference sequence). J lost 6 bases, V lost 2 bases, and 7 bases had no gene match. The genes are TRBV27 and TRBJ2-7; 7 nucleotides align to TRBD2. Sequenced: naive CD8+ T cells from PBMCs. This sequence originates from a man between 18 and 35 years old in good health. Some clones in this sample may be carry-over from other donors' samples. CDR3 DNA: TGTGCCAGCAGTTTAGGGGGAGGGCCGGGCGAGCAGTACTTC. Translation gives CASSLGGGPGEQYF.